This TCR beta chain derives from a study of blood T cell repertoires in COVID-19. Turning to the study itself: The recovered donors of Cohort 3 showed two negative PCRs, clearance, or symptom resolution. Donors in the United States, Italy and Spain gave samples during acute or convalescent COVID-19.

Original methodology: Scientists estimated how many nucleated cells there were by amplifying reference gene primers. TCRdb's table, derived via immunoSEQ multiplex PCR, lists solely in-frame clones and lacks some. That table is the source of V, J and clone size, and D and trimming were worked out from the DNA. The sample has under 150,000 clones; 84% are singletons. CDR1 is MNHNS, CDR2 SASEGT, per germline. The germline V and J ends were trimmed by 1 base and 5 bases, with 12 bases remaining between them. There are 15 residues in the CDR3. This clone showed up just a few times. Those enrolled, adults aged about 18 to 89 years, came from roughly 22 US areas.

Sequenced: PBMCs or T cells enriched from blood (not recorded which). The receptor was derived from a man aged 45-65 years in a cohort exposed to, infected with or recovered from COVID-19 (not recorded which). The chain employs TRBV6-1 and TRBJ2-1; D is unclear. The CDR3 DNA reads as TGTGCCAGCAGTGAAGATGCGTATAACCACAATGAGCAGTTCTTC. It yields the protein CASSEDAYNHNEQFF.